The 23 T cell receptor beta chains in this list originate from one sample, sequenced in a study of blood T cell repertoires in COVID-19. Here immunoSEQ multiplex PCR was the method, and the copy in TCRdb shows in-frame clones only, minus some. The sample records 100,000 to 120,000 clones, 70% to 90% being singletons. The sample taken for sequencing was peripheral blood. All receptors come from a woman between 50 and 59 years old with acute or convalescent COVID-19.

In its sample, this clone was seen once. This chain joins TRBV5-1 and TRBJ1-4; no reliable D call. Trimming stripped 0 bases from V and 8 bases from J, with 11 bases between. CDR1 SGHRS and CDR2 YFSETQ come from the germline V gene. The CDR3 has 14 amino acids. CDR3 sequence (DNA): TGCGCCAGCAGCTTGGGCGGCCTGACCGAAAAACTGTTTTTT. Encoded protein: CASSLGGLTEKLFF. The entire variable domain, with the rest obtained from reference TRBV5-1 and TRBJ1-4, is as follows: KAGVTQTPRYLIKTRGQQVTLSCSPISGHRSVSWYQQTPGQGLQFLFEYFSETQRNKGNFPGRFSGRQFSNSRSEMNVSTLELGDSALYLCASSLGGLTEKLFFGSGTQLSVL.

The chain joins TRBV6-5 to TRBJ2-5; the D gene is possibly TRBD2 (5 bases). Per the germline V gene, CDR1 is MNHEY and CDR2 is SVGAGI. V shed 7 bases and J shed 1 base, with 10 bases lying between them. The CDR3 contains 13 residues. The CDR3 protein is CASTGAGQETQYF. The DNA for the CDR3 is TGTGCCAGCACAGGCGCGGGCCAAGAGACCCAGTACTTC.

This chain connects TRBV19 to TRBJ2-3; 8 bases fit TRBD2. With 4 bases clipped from V and 5 bases from J, the junction kept 11 bases outside the gene matches. The CDR3 has 16 residues. Germline-derived CDR1 and CDR2 are LNHDA and SQIVND (reference sequence). CDR3 amino acids: CASSTERGGMVDTQYF. The CDR3 DNA sequence: TGTGCCAGTAGTACCGAACGCGGGGGGATGGTAGATACGCAGTATTTT.

This clone has a single count. This chain links TRBV11-2 with TRBJ1-3; D remains unclear. The CDR3 loop spans 14 amino acids. Germline values: CDR1 SGHAT, CDR2 FQNNGV. V was clipped by 5 bases and J by 3 bases, with 11 bases between them. The DNA of the CDR3 is TGTGCCAGCAGCATCCCGCAGGTTGGAAACACCATATATTTT. This encodes CASSIPQVGNTIYF.

CDR3 protein: CASSFVTGANEKLFF. The CDR3 DNA is TGTGCCAGCAGCTTTGTTACGGGTGCTAACGAAAAACTGTTTTTT. V and J are TRBV12-1 and TRBJ1-4. TRBV12-1 is marked as a pseudogene. This CDR3 has 15 amino acids.

This clone has more than one count but fewer than ten. The V gene is TRBV30, the J gene TRBJ1-3; possible D gene TRBD1, 6 bases. The CDR3 has 16 amino acids. Germline values: CDR1 GTSNPN, CDR2 SVGIG (reference sequence). Trimming cost V 1 base and J 1 base, with 14 bases left between them. The DNA of the CDR3 is TGTGCCTGGAGTGGGAGGGGAGGGGGGTCTGGAAACACCATATATTTT. Its protein product is CAWSGRGGGSGNTIYF.

The chain employs TRBV2 and TRBJ1-3; D gene uncertain. CDR1 is SNHLY and CDR2 is FYNNEI in the germline V gene. The CDR3 has 14 amino acids. V was pared by 4 bases and J by 4 bases, with 11 bases between. Here the CDR3 reads CASSVSGRGNTIYF. CDR3 nucleotides: TGTGCCAGCAGTGTCTCAGGAAGAGGAAACACCATATATTTT.

The chain is built from TRBV11-2 and TRBJ2-5; 8 bases fit TRBD2. The CDR3 sequence is 18 residues long. Losses at the gene ends were 5 bases for V and 5 bases for J; bases not matched to a gene: 19. Germline-derived CDR1 and CDR2 are SGHAT and FQNNGV. The CDR3 DNA follows: TGTGCCAGCAGCCCCCGGGGTAGCGGGGCCTCACTTCAGGAGACCCAGTACTTC. Residues: CASSPRGSGASLQETQYF.

V gene TRBV20-1 combines with J gene TRBJ2-5; 9 nucleotides align to TRBD2. This CDR3 is built from 17 residues. Germline loops: CDR1 DFQATT, CDR2 SNEGSKA (reference sequence). V dropped 3 bases and J dropped 7; count of bases not matched to a gene: 18. This CDR3 reads CSASPAGAGGGVTTQYF. The CDR3 bases are TGCAGTGCTAGTCCTGCGGGAGCGGGGGGCGGCGTAACGACCCAGTACTTC.

Only a few counts were recorded for this clone. V gene TRBV5-5 combines with J gene TRBJ1-1; a weak D match, TRBD1 (6 bases). Trimming left V 3 bases short and J 0 bases short, with 12 bases between. Germline values: CDR1 SGHKS, CDR2 YYEKEE (reference sequence). The CDR3 is made up of 15 amino acids. Written as DNA, the CDR3 is TGTGCCAGCAGCTCCCGACAGGAGTTGAACACTGAAGCTTTCTTT. It is translated as CASSSRQELNTEAFF.

The chain has TRBV24-1 and TRBJ1-1, with a tentative D call TRBD1 (6 bases). Trimming took 10 bases from V and 4 from J, leaving 30 bases between them. The germline gives CDR1 KGHDR, CDR2 SFDVKD. This CDR3 contains 18 residues. The CDR3 DNA sequence: TGTGCCACTCACCTTGGGGGGGGGCTGGTAGGGGATGGCACTGAAGCTTTCTTT. Translation: CATHLGGGLVGDGTEAFF.

The chain has TRBV4-1 and TRBJ1-4, with 8 bases matching TRBD1. V lost 0 bases and J lost 10; bases outside the gene matches: 10. CDR1 and CDR2 from the germline V gene are MGHRA and YSYEKL. There are 16 residues in the CDR3. CDR3 sequence reads: CASSQDPPGGEGKLFF. CDR3 sequence (DNA): TGCGCCAGCAGCCAAGATCCCCCAGGGGGCGAGGGAAAACTGTTTTTT.

The V gene is TRBV4-2, the J gene TRBJ1-3; TRBD1 is a possible D gene (6 bases). In germline, CDR1 is LGHNA, CDR2 YNFKEQ. The CDR3 sequence is 16 residues long. Trimming cost V 1 base and J 2 bases, with 12 bases left between them. The CDR3 DNA follows: TGTGCCAGCAGCCAAGCTCTAGGGGGAGCTGGAAACACCATATATTTT. It translates to CASSQALGGAGNTIYF.

The V and J genes are TRBV3-1 (or the pseudogene TRBV3-2) and TRBJ1-1; no clear D gene. V was clipped by 4 bases and J by 10 bases, with 16 bases between them. CDR3 length: 13 amino acids. The V gene's germline CDR1 is LGHDT and CDR2 YNNKEL (reference sequence). The CDR3 reads CASSPAGAVGAFF. In DNA form, the CDR3 reads TGTGCCAGCAGCCCAGCGGGCGCAGTAGGAGCTTTCTTT.

J is TRBJ2-3 and V is TRBV7-9; D is unclear. Per germline, CDR1 SEHNR and CDR2 FQNEAQ (reference sequence). Trimming took 6 bases from V and 0 from J, leaving 7 bases between them. The CDR3 covers 13 residues. The DNA of the CDR3 is TGTGCCAGCAGACCCGGGAGCACAGATACGCAGTATTTT. Amino acids: CASRPGSTDTQYF.

The V and J genes are TRBV28 and TRBJ2-7; TRBD1 aligns across 7 bases. There are 13 residues in the CDR3. Germline V gene lookup returns CDR1 MDHEN and CDR2 SYDVKM. The trim removed 5 bases at V and 3 bases at J, leaving 4 bases unmatched. CDR3 in DNA: TGTGCCAGCAGTCCAAACAGGGGCTACGAGCAGTACTTC. This translates into CASSPNRGYEQYF.

The J gene is TRBJ2-1, the V gene TRBV7-9; D may be TRBD2 (6 bases). CDR1 is SEHNR and CDR2 is FQNEAQ in the germline V gene (reference sequence). V was shortened by 5 bases and J by 8 bases, with 22 bases between the two germline ends. There are 16 residues in the CDR3. The CDR3 nucleotides are TGTGCCAGCAGCCGCCTTTGGGGCGGGGAGTGGTATGAGCAGTTCTTC. Translation gives CASSRLWGGEWYEQFF. Full variable domain (remainder filled in from reference TRBV7-9 and TRBJ2-1): DTGVSQNPRHKITKRGQNVTFRCDPISEHNRLYWYRQTLGQGPEFLTYFQNEAQLEKSRLLSDRFSAERPKGSFSTLEIQRTEQGDSAMYLCASSRLWGGEWYEQFFGPGTRLTVL.

The genes are TRBV19 and TRBJ2-2, with 9 bases matching TRBD1. The CDR3 loop spans 14 amino acids. Germline values: CDR1 LNHDA, CDR2 SQIVND (reference sequence). J was trimmed by 5 bases and V by 5 bases; bases with no gene match: 3. CDR3 DNA sequence: TGTGCCAGTAGTTGGGACAGGGATACCGGGGAGCTGTTTTTT. It specifies CASSWDRDTGELFF.

This chain joins TRBV29-1 and TRBJ1-3; possibly TRBD1 for D (6 bases). This CDR3 contains 12 residues. Germline lookup yields CDR1 SQVTM and CDR2 ANQGSEA. V lost 5 bases to trimming and J lost 5 bases, with 10 bases between them. The CDR3 nucleotides are TGCAGCGTTCTCACAGGGCGAAACACCATATATTTT. Its translation: CSVLTGRNTIYF. The full variable domain, completed using reference TRBV29-1 and TRBJ1-3, is SAVISQKPSRDICQRGTSLTIQCQVDSQVTMMFWYRQQPGQSLTLIATANQGSEATYESGFVIDKFPISRPNLTFSTLTVSNMSPEDSSIYLCSVLTGRNTIYFGEGSWLTVV.

The table lists this clone with a count of one. The chain joins TRBV24-1 to TRBJ1-6; no definite D call. Trimming removed 0 bases from V and 5 bases from J, with 13 bases in between. Germline V gene sequence: CDR1 KGHDR, CDR2 SFDVKD. CDR3 length: 17 amino acids. Here the CDR3 DNA reads TGTGCCACCAGTGATTTGCAGGTGGCGGGGAATAATTCACCCCTCCACTTT. This gives the protein CATSDLQVAGNNSPLHF.

CDR3 in amino acids: CASSQGAHQETQYF. CDR3 DNA sequence: TGTGCCAGCTCACAGGGGGCGCACCAAGAGACCCAGTACTTC. The V and J genes are TRBV19 and TRBJ2-5, with 9 positions matching TRBD1. Germline V gives CDR1 LNHDA, CDR2 SQIVND (reference sequence). With 9 bases clipped from V and 0 bases from J, the junction kept 5 bases outside the gene matches. The CDR3 length is 14 residues.

The chain couples TRBV7-2 to TRBJ1-1; 7 bases line up with TRBD1. Germline V gives CDR1 SGHTA, CDR2 FQGNSA. This CDR3 spans 15 amino acids. The V gene end was trimmed by 0 bases and the J gene end by 0 bases; junction bases not matched to a gene: 1. The CDR3 is CASSLAGQMNTEAFF. In DNA form, the CDR3 reads TGTGCCAGCAGCTTAGCGGGACAGATGAACACTGAAGCTTTCTTT. Combining the CDR3 with reference TRBV7-2 and TRBJ1-1 gives the whole variable domain GAGVSQSPSNKVTEKGKDVELRCDPISGHTALYWYRQSLGQGLEFLIYFQGNSAPDKSGLPSDRFSAERTGGSVSTLTIQRTQQEDSAVYLCASSLAGQMNTEAFFGQGTRLTVV.

The V gene is TRBV7-9, the J gene TRBJ1-3; the D is unclear. V was trimmed by 2 bases and J by 0 bases, leaving 8 bases between them. Germline V lookup: CDR1 SEHNR, CDR2 FQNEAQ (reference sequence). The CDR3 extends over 15 amino acids. Written as DNA, the CDR3 is TGTGCCAGCAGCTTAACCCCTAGCTCTGGAAACACCATATATTTT. Translation gives CASSLTPSSGNTIYF. Drawing the rest from reference TRBV7-9 and TRBJ1-3, the complete variable domain is DTGVSQNPRHKITKRGQNVTFRCDPISEHNRLYWYRQTLGQGPEFLTYFQNEAQLEKSRLLSDRFSAERPKGSFSTLEIQRTEQGDSAMYLCASSLTPSSGNTIYFGEGSWLTVV.